This T cell receptor (beta chain) was recorded in a study of read filtering for tumor transcriptome and immune sequencing. Trimming removed 3 bases at V and 1 base at J, with 9 bases between. In germline, CDR1 is KGHSH, CDR2 LQKENI. The CDR3 runs 14 residues. Overall study findings and caveats: Single-read clonotypes: 80% to 90% of IR-seq clonotypes (roughly 3.2% of reads), 60% to 75% of RNA-seq clonotypes (44.6% of reads). RNA-seq captured clonotypes less deeply and reliably than IR-seq.

At the time of active disease, bone marrow was collected from every patient. Molecular barcoded adaptors covering alpha/delta and beta/gamma chains were used on about 0.4 ug RNA. TCRdb passed the reads through MiXCR, listing each CDR3 protein once. The table has approximately 43,000 distinct CDR3 sequences, roughly an eighth seen once; the top ten hold roughly 30%. This clonotype was recorded many times. Its specificity is unknown. The sequence came from a donor at least 40 years old with multiple myeloma. The sample consisted of a population of CD138-negative cells sorted from bone marrow. V is TRBV18 and J is TRBJ2-5; a possible D gene is TRBD1 (5 bases). The CDR3 bases are TGTGCCAGCTCACCTTCCAGGGCCCAAGAGACCCAGTACTTC. Translated: CASSPSRAQETQYF.